The sequence of this T cell receptor beta chain was determined in a study of graft-versus-host responses after intestinal transplantation. Study summary: Anti-thymocyte globulin induction, then tacrolimus and steroids for around three years, went to all recipients. Study-wide points: Allografts of one patient group, those with graft-donor T cell macrochimerism, had high graft-versus-host to host-versus-graft clonal ratios. Ileal or blood samples showed some GvH clones first, and such clones were also found in recipient marrow. The highest levels of circulating GvH clones went along with early declines in HvG clones after transplant.

The trim removed 4 bases at V and 0 bases at J, leaving 2 bases unmatched. CDR1 is MGHDK and CDR2 is SYGVNS in the germline V gene. This CDR3 region has 14 residues. Note on this clone: Its antigen is unknown.

Clones were sequenced by immunoSEQ multiplex PCR, and TCRdb holds only the in-frame ones, with some missing. The table has under 5,500 clones, roughly 80% seen once. Graft specimens yielded both intraepithelial and lamina propria lymphocytes. The source is a human patient who received an intestinal transplant, so some T cells may come from the graft donor. The chain is built from TRBV25-1 and TRBJ2-7, with 8 nucleotides matching TRBD1. Sequencing used ileum tissue, obtained 9 days after transplant. The CDR3 DNA follows: TGTGCCAGCAGTGGTGGACAGGGCTCCTACGAGCAGTACTTC. As protein: CASSGGQGSYEQYF.